The clone carrying this T cell receptor beta chain was observed a single time. Antigen specificity is unknown. A second PCR, run for about 6 to 12 cycles, used a sample-barcoded 5' primer plus a J-beta primer mix. TCRdb re-analysed the 5' RACE reads in MiXCR, keeping a single row per CDR3 protein. The sample includes some 1.4 million distinct CDR3 sequences, 42% of them seen just once. The entry originates in a study of blood T cells in healthy people across ages. Findings and limits, study-wide: As naive T cell percentage varied, TCR beta diversity correlated strongly with it.

Each donor gave roughly 9.2 milliliters of peripheral blood. Germline CDR1 is MDHEN and CDR2 is SYDVKM. The length of the CDR3 is 14 residues. Trimming cost V 5 bases and J 7 bases, with 14 bases left between them. Source material: blood. The receptor was isolated from a young woman in good health. This chain links TRBV28 with TRBJ1-4; D may be TRBD1 (6 bases). CDR3 nucleotides: TGTGCCAGCAGTGGGCGCAGGGGAGGTGAAAAACTGTTTTTT. It is translated as CASSGRRGGEKLFF.